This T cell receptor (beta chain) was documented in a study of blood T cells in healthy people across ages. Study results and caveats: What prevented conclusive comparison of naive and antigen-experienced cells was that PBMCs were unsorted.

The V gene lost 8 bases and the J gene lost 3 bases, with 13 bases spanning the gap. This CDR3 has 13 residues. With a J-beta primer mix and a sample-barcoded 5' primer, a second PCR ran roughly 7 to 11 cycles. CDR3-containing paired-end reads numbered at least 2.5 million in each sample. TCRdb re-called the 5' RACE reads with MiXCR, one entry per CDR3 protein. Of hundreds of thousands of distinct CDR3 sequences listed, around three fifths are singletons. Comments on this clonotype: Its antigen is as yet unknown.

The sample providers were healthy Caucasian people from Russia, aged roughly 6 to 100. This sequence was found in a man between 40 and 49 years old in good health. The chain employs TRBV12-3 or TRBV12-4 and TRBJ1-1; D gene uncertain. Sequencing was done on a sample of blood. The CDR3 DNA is TGTGCCAGCTGGGTCGGTCTCCACACTGAAGCTTTCTTT. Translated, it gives CASWVGLHTEAFF.